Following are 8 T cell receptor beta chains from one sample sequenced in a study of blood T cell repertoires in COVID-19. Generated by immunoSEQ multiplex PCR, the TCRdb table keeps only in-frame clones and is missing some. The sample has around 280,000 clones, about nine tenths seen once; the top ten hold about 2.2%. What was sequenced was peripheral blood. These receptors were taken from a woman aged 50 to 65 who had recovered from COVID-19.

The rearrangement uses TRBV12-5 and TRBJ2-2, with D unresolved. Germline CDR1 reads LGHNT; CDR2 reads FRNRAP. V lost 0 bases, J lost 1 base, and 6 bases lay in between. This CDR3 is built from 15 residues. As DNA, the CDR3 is TGTGCTAGTGGTTTGGTCCTAGAGAACACCGGGGAGCTGTTTTTT. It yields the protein CASGLVLENTGELFF.

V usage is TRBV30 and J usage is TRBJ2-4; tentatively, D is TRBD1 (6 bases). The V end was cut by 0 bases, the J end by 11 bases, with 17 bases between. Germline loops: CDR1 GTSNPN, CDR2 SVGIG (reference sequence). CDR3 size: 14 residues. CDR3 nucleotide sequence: TGTGCCTGGAGTGTACCTGGGGGCCCCCTCTTTCAGTACTTC. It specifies CAWSVPGGPLFQYF.

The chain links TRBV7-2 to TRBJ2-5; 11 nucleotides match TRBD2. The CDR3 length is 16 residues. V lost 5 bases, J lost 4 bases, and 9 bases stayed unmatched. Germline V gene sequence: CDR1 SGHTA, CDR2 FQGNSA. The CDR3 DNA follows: TGTGCCAGCAGCCAACCTGGACTAGCGGGTAGAGAGACCCAGTACTTC. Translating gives CASSQPGLAGRETQYF.

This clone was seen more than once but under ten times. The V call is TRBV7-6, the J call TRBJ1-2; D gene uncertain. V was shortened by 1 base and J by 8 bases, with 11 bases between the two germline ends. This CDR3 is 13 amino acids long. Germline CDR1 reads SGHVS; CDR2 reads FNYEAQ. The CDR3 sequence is CASSLELAFGYTF. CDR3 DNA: TGTGCCAGCAGCTTAGAGTTAGCTTTCGGCTACACCTTC.

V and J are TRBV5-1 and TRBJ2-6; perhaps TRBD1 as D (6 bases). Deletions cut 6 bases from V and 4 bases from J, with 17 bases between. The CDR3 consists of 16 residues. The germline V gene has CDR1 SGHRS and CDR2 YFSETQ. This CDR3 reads CASTPTRGNGANVLTF. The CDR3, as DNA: TGCGCCAGCACCCCAACCAGGGGAAACGGGGCCAACGTCCTGACTTTC.

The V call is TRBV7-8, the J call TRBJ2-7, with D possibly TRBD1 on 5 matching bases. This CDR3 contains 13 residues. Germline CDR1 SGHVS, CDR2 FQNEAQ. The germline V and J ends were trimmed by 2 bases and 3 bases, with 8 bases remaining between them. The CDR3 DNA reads TGTGCCAGCAGCTTATCCAGGGACTACGAGCAGTACTTC. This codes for CASSLSRDYEQYF.

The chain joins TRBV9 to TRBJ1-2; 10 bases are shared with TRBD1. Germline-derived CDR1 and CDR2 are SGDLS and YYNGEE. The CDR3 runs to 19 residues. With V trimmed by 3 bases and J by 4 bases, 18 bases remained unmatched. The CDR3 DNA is TGTGCCAGCAGCGCGTGGCCCGGGACAGGGGCCTTCTTCTCCTATGGCTACACCTTC. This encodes CASSAWPGTGAFFSYGYTF.

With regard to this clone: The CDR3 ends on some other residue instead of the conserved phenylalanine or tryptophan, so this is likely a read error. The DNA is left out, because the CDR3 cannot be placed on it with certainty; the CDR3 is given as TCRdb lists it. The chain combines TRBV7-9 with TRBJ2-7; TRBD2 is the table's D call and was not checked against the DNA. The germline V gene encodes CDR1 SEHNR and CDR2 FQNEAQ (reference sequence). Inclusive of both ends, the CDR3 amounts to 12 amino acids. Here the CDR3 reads CASSLEVGGLAL.